Each of the 21 T cell receptor beta chains below was sequenced from the same sample in a study of Ad26.COV2.S vaccination and SARS-CoV-2 variants (dated by TCRdb to the early 2020s). Read against the paper, the sample's treatment or condition label means: around 19 received Ad26.COV2.S at low or high dose, single or two shots; roughly five received placebo; per-sample allocation not given. Repertoires of vaccine and placebo recipients were sequenced from samples taken on day 63 after the first injection. Library preparation was by the immunoSEQ multiplex PCR assay. What TCRdb holds here is the immuneACCESS table cut down to in-frame rearrangements. Part of the clones is not present; checked against another copy, under half of the missing clones reflect an unresolved V gene, and the others are unexplained. The sample table records around 340,000 clones; about 85% of these occur just once. The leading ten clones occupy 6.4% of the sample.

The sequencing used peripheral blood, collected in a trial of Ad26.COV2.S vaccine versus placebo. The receptors were gathered from a person between 18 and 65 years old who received the Ad26.COV2.S COVID-19 vaccine or a placebo.

The rearrangement links TRBV30 to TRBJ2-5, with D possibly called TRBD1 or TRBD2 (5 bases each). Trimming left V 5 bases short and J 1 base short, with 14 bases between. The germline gives CDR1 GTSNPN, CDR2 SVGIG (reference sequence). The CDR3 runs to 14 residues. CDR3 residues: CAWAFGGAQETQYF. The CDR3 coding sequence is TGTGCCTGGGCATTTGGGGGAGCCCAAGAGACCCAGTACTTC.

The chain links TRBV18 to TRBJ2-3, with D maybe TRBD1 (6 bases). V lost 5 bases and J lost 6, with 24 bases in between. The CDR3 sequence is 17 residues long. Germline lookup yields CDR1 KGHSH and CDR2 LQKENI. CDR3 nucleotide sequence: TGTGCCAGCTCAACTCTACCCGGAGAACAGGGTGCGGATACGCAGTATTTT. Translating it yields CASSTLPGEQGADTQYF. Supplemented by reference TRBV18 and TRBJ2-3, the full variable domain reads NAGVMQNPRHLVRRRGQEARLRCSPMKGHSHVYWYRQLPEEGLKFMVYLQKENIIDESGMPKERFSAEFPKEGPSILRIQQVVRGDSAAYFCASSTLPGEQGADTQYFGPGTRLTVL.

The J gene is TRBJ1-3, the V gene TRBV5-4; tentatively, D is TRBD1 (5 bases). With 4 bases removed from V and 4 bases from J, the gap between germline ends came to 12 bases. The CDR3 has 14 amino acids. Germline-derived CDR1 and CDR2 are SGHNT and YYREEE (reference sequence). CDR3 protein: CASSGRGSGNTIYF. CDR3 DNA sequence: TGTGCCAGCAGCGGCCGGGGGTCGGGAAACACCATATATTTT.

The rearrangement links TRBV6-5 to TRBJ2-7; the match to TRBD1 covers 7 bases. Germline assignment: CDR1 MNHEY and CDR2 SVGAGI. The CDR3 contains 13 residues. The ends lost 4 bases at V and 6 bases at J; junction bases unmatched: 6. CDR3 DNA: TGTGCCAGCAGTTCTGGACAGGTTGGCGAGCAGTACTTC. The encoded protein is CASSSGQVGEQYF.

The chain recombines TRBV19 with TRBJ1-5; D possibly corresponds to TRBD1 (5 bases). Looked up from germline, CDR1 is LNHDA and CDR2 is SQIVND (reference sequence). V was shortened by 6 bases and J by 7 bases, with 13 bases between the two germline ends. The CDR3 has 13 residues. In DNA, the CDR3 is TGTGCCAGTAGCCCAGGGCCGCGGCAGCCCCAGCATTTT. Translating gives CASSPGPRQPQHF.

The chain uses TRBV29-1 and TRBJ1-1; D ambiguous. Trimming removed 7 bases from V and 1 base from J, with 13 bases in between. Germline V gene data show CDR1 as SQVTM and CDR2 as ANQGSEA. This CDR3 region has 13 residues. The DNA of the CDR3 is TGCAGCGGGGGAATTACAACGAACACTGAAGCTTTCTTT. This translates into CSGGITTNTEAFF.

The DNA for the CDR3 is TGTGCCAGCAGTACAATAGAGAGGGGAACCGGGGAGCTGTTTTTT. Protein: CASSTIERGTGELFF. This sequence joins TRBV5-6 and TRBJ2-2; the D call may be TRBD1 or TRBD2 (5 bases each). The ends were cut back, 5 bases at V and 5 bases at J, with 16 bases in the middle. The CDR3 sequence is 15 residues long. From germline, CDR1 is SGHDT and CDR2 YYEEEE.

The V call is TRBV28, the J call TRBJ1-5; D is possibly TRBD1 (5 bases). V gave up 3 bases and J gave up 5 bases, with 11 bases separating them. Germline V gene lookup returns CDR1 MDHEN and CDR2 SYDVKM. This CDR3 has 14 residues. CDR3 nucleotides: TGTGCCAGCAGTTTCAGGGCCCTGGATCAGCCCCAGCATTTT. Translated, it gives CASSFRALDQPQHF. Together with reference TRBV28 and TRBJ1-5, the CDR3 gives the full variable domain: DVKVTQSSRYLVKRTGEKVFLECVQDMDHENMFWYRQDPGLGLRLIYFSYDVKMKEKGDIPEGYSVSREKKERFSLILESASTNQTSMYLCASSFRALDQPQHFGDGTRLSIL.

This clone was seen only once. V usage is TRBV5-4 and J usage is TRBJ2-5; TRBD1 matches 8 bases. V lost 5 bases, J lost 5 bases, and 11 bases stayed unmatched. This CDR3 is 15 amino acids long. The germline gives CDR1 SGHNT, CDR2 YYREEE (reference sequence). The chain's CDR3 is CASRRKTGVGETQYF. Here the CDR3 DNA reads TGTGCCAGCAGGCGAAAGACAGGGGTCGGGGAGACCCAGTACTTC.

The chain combines TRBV4-3 with TRBJ2-2, with D hard to call. The CDR3 has 15 amino acids. CDR1 and CDR2 (germline): LGHNA, YSLEER. V dropped 4 bases and J dropped 0 bases, with 9 bases sitting between them. CDR3 sequence reads: CASSPMAANTGELFF. DNA of the CDR3: TGCGCCAGCAGCCCCATGGCAGCGAACACCGGGGAGCTGTTTTTT.

In regard to this clone: This sample also contains other DNA sequences that code for the same CDR3. V usage is TRBV6-5 and J usage is TRBJ1-3, with D maybe TRBD1 (5 bases). The germline V and J ends were trimmed by 0 bases and 2 bases, with 5 bases remaining between them. In germline, CDR1 is MNHEY, CDR2 SVGAGI. The CDR3 loop spans 14 amino acids. This CDR3 reads CASSYSGAGNTIYF. Written as DNA, the CDR3 is TGTGCCAGCAGTTACTCGGGGGCTGGAAACACCATATATTTT.

There are a few counts of this clone. This chain links TRBV25-1 with TRBJ1-2, with TRBD1 matching 7 bases. Germline CDR1 and CDR2: MGHDK and SYGVNS. With V trimmed by 2 bases and J by 5 bases, 8 bases remained unmatched. The CDR3 contains 15 residues. CDR3 coding DNA: TGTGCCAGCAGTGAACAGCCGGGACAGATGTATGGCTACACCTTC. This codes for CASSEQPGQMYGYTF.

This chain joins TRBV4-1 and TRBJ2-1; a possible D gene is TRBD2 (6 bases). Looked up from germline, CDR1 is MGHRA and CDR2 is YSYEKL. V lost 0 bases and J 4 bases, leaving 13 bases between the germline ends. This CDR3 spans 16 amino acids. The CDR3 sequence is CASSQDSSGNYNEQFF. CDR3 DNA: TGCGCCAGCAGCCAAGATAGTAGCGGAAATTACAATGAGCAGTTCTTC.

V usage is TRBV28 and J usage is TRBJ2-1; maybe TRBD2 (5 bases). The germline V gene encodes CDR1 MDHEN and CDR2 SYDVKM. V lost 6 bases, J lost 5 bases, and 11 bases lay in between. There are 13 residues in the CDR3. The CDR3 DNA reads as TGTGCCAGCAGAGGTTACGGGGACAATGAGCAGTTCTTC. It specifies CASRGYGDNEQFF.

The chain uses TRBV7-3 and TRBJ2-5, with TRBD2 identical over 8 bases. V was clipped by 8 bases and J by 4 bases; unmatched bases: 6. Germline V lookup: CDR1 SGHTA, CDR2 FQGTGA. This CDR3 spans 13 amino acids. The CDR3 sequence: CASGDGRGETQYF. For the CDR3, the DNA is TGTGCCAGCGGGGACGGGAGGGGAGAGACCCAGTACTTC.

The chain employs TRBV10-1 and TRBJ2-6; 10 nucleotides agree with TRBD2. The CDR3 totals 19 residues. The J segment lost 0 bases and the V segment lost 4 bases, leaving 9 bases of the junction unmatched. Germline V gene sequence: CDR1 WNHNN, CDR2 SYGVQD (reference sequence). CDR3 sequence (DNA): TGCGCCAGCAGTGCCCGAACTAGCGGGACTAGCTCTGGGGCCAACGTCCTGACTTTC. Protein: CASSARTSGTSSGANVLTF.

The CDR3 nucleotides read TGTGCCAGCAGCTACAGACAGGGGCCCAGCTCCTACAATGAGCAGTTCTTC. Its translation: CASSYRQGPSSYNEQFF. V is TRBV11-3 and J is TRBJ2-1; TRBD1 matches 8 bases. V dropped 4 bases and J dropped 0; count of bases not matched to a gene: 8. The CDR3 contains 17 residues. Germline CDR1 reads SGHNT; CDR2 reads YENEEA.

J is TRBJ1-5 and V is TRBV12-3 or TRBV12-4, with D unclear. V lost 8 bases and J lost 2, with 10 bases in between. The CDR3 runs 13 residues. CDR3 loop: CASAWAGNQPQHF. The CDR3 coding sequence is TGTGCCAGCGCTTGGGCTGGCAATCAGCCCCAGCATTTT.

This clone came up once. The chain employs TRBV6-1 and TRBJ1-2; no firm D call. CDR1 and CDR2 (germline): MNHNS, SASEGT. The V gene lost 2 bases and the J gene lost 6 bases, with 19 bases spanning the gap. The CDR3 sequence is 16 residues long. The CDR3 region is CASSEFSDRWVHGYTF. The CDR3 DNA is TGTGCCAGCAGTGAATTTAGCGACCGGTGGGTTCATGGCTACACCTTC.

V is TRBV7-3 and J is TRBJ1-2, with D maybe TRBD1 (5 bases). The CDR3 is 16 amino acids. Trimming pared 3 bases from V and 7 bases from J, leaving 21 bases between. Germline CDR1 is SGHTA and CDR2 is FQGTGA. CDR3 residues: CASSLTGAEKVGGYTF. Written as DNA, the CDR3 is TGTGCCAGCAGCTTGACCGGGGCAGAAAAAGTGGGTGGCTACACCTTC.

The chain links TRBV7-3 to TRBJ1-1; unclear D gene. The CDR3 is 13 residues long. Trimming took 5 bases from V and 11 from J, leaving 18 bases between them. The germline V gene encodes CDR1 SGHTA and CDR2 FQGTGA. The CDR3 reads CASSPTDLLRAFF. The CDR3 DNA reads as TGTGCCAGCAGCCCTACTGACCTGCTCCGCGCTTTCTTT.